This TCR beta chain was observed in a study of tumor-infiltrating lymphocytes in localized non-small cell lung cancer. Study-wide findings and caveats: T-cell fraction did not differ between immunotypes IM1 and IM2.

Turning to this clone: The target antigen is unknown.

V gave up 2 bases and J gave up 0 bases; unmatched junction bases: 2. Germline V gene sequence: CDR1 SGHAT, CDR2 FQDESV (reference sequence). This CDR3 is built from 15 residues. Method: immunoSEQ multiplex PCR; TCRdb's copy keeps in-frame clones and lacks some. This sample carries some 15,000 clones, roughly 40% of them seen once, and the ten largest clones take around 16%. Sequenced input: lung tumor tissue. The clonotype comes from a human donor with non-small cell lung cancer. The chain recombines TRBV11-1 with TRBJ1-1; 8 bases align to TRBD1. In nucleotides, the CDR3 is TGTGCCAGCAGCTTAACAGGGGGTATGAACACTGAAGCTTTCTTT. Translated, it gives CASSLTGGMNTEAFF. Full variable domain (rest looked up from reference TRBV11-1 and TRBJ1-1): EAEVAQSPRYKITEKSQAVAFWCDPISGHATLYWYRQILGQGPELLVQFQDESVVDDSQLPKDRFSAERLKGVDSTLKIQPAELGDSAMYLCASSLTGGMNTEAFFGQGTRLTVV.